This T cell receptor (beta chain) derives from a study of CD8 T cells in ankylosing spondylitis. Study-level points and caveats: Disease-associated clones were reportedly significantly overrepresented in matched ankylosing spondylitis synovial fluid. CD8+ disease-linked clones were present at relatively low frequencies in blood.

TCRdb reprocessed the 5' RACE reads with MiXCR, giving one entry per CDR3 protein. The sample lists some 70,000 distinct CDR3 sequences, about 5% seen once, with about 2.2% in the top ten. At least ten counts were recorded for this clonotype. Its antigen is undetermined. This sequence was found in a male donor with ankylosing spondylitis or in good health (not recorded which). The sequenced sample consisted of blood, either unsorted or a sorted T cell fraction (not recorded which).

The CDR3 sequence is CASSRNTKYQETQYF. In nucleotides, the CDR3 is TGCGCCAGCAGCCGGAATACAAAGTACCAAGAGACCCAGTACTTC. The chain joins TRBV5-1 to TRBJ2-5, with D hard to call. Per germline, CDR1 SGHRS and CDR2 YFSETQ. The CDR3 length is 15 residues. V shed 4 bases and J shed 0 bases, with 13 bases lying between them. Together with reference TRBV5-1 and TRBJ2-5, the CDR3 gives the full variable domain: KAGVTQTPRYLIKTRGQQVTLSCSPISGHRSVSWYQQTPGQGLQFLFEYFSETQRNKGNFPGRFSGRQFSNSRSEMNVSTLELGDSALYLCASSRNTKYQETQYFGPGTRLLVL.